Listed here is a single TCR beta chain. Per the original methods: Nucleated cell counts were estimated from reference gene primer amplification. Data came from immunoSEQ multiplex PCR; TCRdb stores just in-frame clones and leaves some out. Clone size and V and J calls were adopted from that table, with D and trimming inferred from the DNA. Among roughly 99,000 clones listed, around 90% were seen once. The data are from a study of blood T cell repertoires in COVID-19. Study overall: Material from acute and convalescent COVID-19 was sourced from the United States, Italy and Spain.

V shed 10 bases and J 3 bases; nucleotides not matched to a gene: 9. CDR3 length: 13 amino acids. Germline CDR1 reads LNHDA; CDR2 reads SQIVND (reference sequence). This chain links TRBV19 with TRBJ2-7; 7 bases are a match to TRBD1. The TCR comes from a man aged 35-49 years with active or convalescent COVID-19. Sequenced: peripheral blood. CDR3 nucleotide sequence: TGTGCCACCGCCGGGACAGCGCTCTACGAGCAGTACTTC. Translated, it gives CATAGTALYEQYF.